This entry lists 13 T cell receptor beta chains sequenced from one sample in a study of T cell repertoires in cytomegalovirus infection (dated by TCRdb to between 2017 and 2020). The sequencer was an Illumina HiSeq 1500. TCRdb reprocessing: public reads trimmed at Q25 with fastp, clones called with MiXCR, in-frame beta chains kept. For every CDR3 protein sequence, its rows merge into one entry that carries the most common genes and DNA. Across this sample there are some 680,000 distinct CDR3 sequences, with 35% to 45% seen only once. About 2.8% of the sample rests with the top ten. The material sequenced was PBMCs. The receptor set was obtained from a human donor in good health (CMV status not recorded). Some clones in this sample may be carry-over from other donors' samples.

The chain is built from TRBV12-3 or TRBV12-4 and TRBJ2-5; 8 bases match TRBD1. This CDR3 comprises 15 residues. Germline trimming cut 4 bases from V and 1 base from J; bases unmatched to any gene: 5. The chain's CDR3 is CASSSQGTGQETQYF. Written as DNA, the CDR3 is TGTGCCAGCAGTTCGCAGGGGACAGGCCAAGAGACCCAGTACTTC.

V gene TRBV28 combines with J gene TRBJ2-1; 7 nucleotides agree with TRBD1. The CDR3 is 15 amino acids. The germline gives CDR1 MDHEN, CDR2 SYDVKM. V lost 5 bases and J lost 6; bases outside the gene matches: 10. CDR3 sequence: CASSDRVRRGNEQFF. As DNA, the CDR3 is TGTGCCAGCAGTGACAGGGTCCGTCGCGGCAATGAGCAGTTCTTC.

This clonotype was seen repeatedly, ten times or more. The chain joins TRBV7-2 to TRBJ2-7, with 12 bases matching TRBD2. This CDR3 has 14 amino acids. Germline values: CDR1 SGHTA, CDR2 FQGNSA. V trimming: 5 bases; J trimming: 4 bases; junction bases outside the gene matches: 3. CDR3 protein: CASSPGLAGYEQYF. CDR3 bases: TGTGCCAGCAGCCCGGGACTAGCGGGTTACGAGCAGTACTTC.

V is TRBV19 and J is TRBJ1-1; D ambiguous. The CDR3 sequence is 13 residues long. Trimming pared 2 bases from V and 1 base from J, leaving 5 bases between. Germline V lookup: CDR1 LNHDA, CDR2 SQIVND (reference sequence). CDR3 amino acids: CASSIHPNTEAFF. CDR3 DNA sequence: TGTGCCAGTAGTATACACCCGAACACTGAAGCTTTCTTT. Together with reference TRBV19 and TRBJ1-1, the CDR3 gives the full variable domain: DGGITQSPKYLFRKEGQNVTLSCEQNLNHDAMYWYRQDPGQGLRLIYYSQIVNDFQKGDIAEGYSVSREKKESFPLTVTSAQKNPTAFYLCASSIHPNTEAFFGQGTRLTVV.

The chain recombines TRBV19 with TRBJ2-1, with no clear D. CDR1 is LNHDA and CDR2 is SQIVND in the germline V gene (reference sequence). This CDR3 region has 12 residues. V lost 2 bases and J 9 bases, leaving 8 bases between the germline ends. For the CDR3, the DNA is TGTGCCAGTAGTATATGGGAAAGTGAGCAGTTCTTC. It translates to CASSIWESEQFF.

The gene calls are TRBV5-1 and TRBJ2-5; D possibly corresponds to TRBD1 (5 bases). Germline V gene lookup returns CDR1 SGHRS and CDR2 YFSETQ. Trimming took 4 bases from V and 3 from J, leaving 13 bases between them. CDR3 length equals 14 residues. The CDR3 DNA reads as TGCGCCAGCAGCCTTTTTGACAGAAAAGAGACCCAGTACTTC. Translated, it gives CASSLFDRKETQYF.

The rearrangement uses TRBV20-1 and TRBJ2-3; D is ambiguous. The CDR3 runs 14 residues. Germline loops: CDR1 DFQATT, CDR2 SNEGSKA (reference sequence). Between the trimmed V and J ends, which lost 1 base and 0 bases, there was a span of 8 bases. The CDR3 is CSARVPRSTDTQYF. In DNA form, the CDR3 reads TGCAGTGCTAGAGTCCCCCGCAGCACAGATACGCAGTATTTT.

This clonotype was detected only a few times. V gene TRBV4-1 combines with J gene TRBJ2-3; D remains unclear. CDR3 length equals 14 residues. With 1 base removed from V and 5 bases from J, the gap between germline ends came to 10 bases. Germline V gives CDR1 MGHRA, CDR2 YSYEKL. CDR3 nucleotide sequence: TGCGCCAGCAGCCAAGGACAATCGGGAGATACGCAGTATTTT. This gives the protein CASSQGQSGDTQYF.

In DNA, the CDR3 is TGTGCCAGTAGTCCGCGGGGCAGGAGGGCGGGATCCTACGAGCAGTACTTC. Translation: CASSPRGRRAGSYEQYF. This chain uses TRBV19 with TRBJ2-7, with a tentative D call TRBD2 (6 bases). Germline assignment: CDR1 LNHDA and CDR2 SQIVND (reference sequence). The CDR3 contains 17 residues. Trimming stripped 5 bases from V and 1 base from J, with 21 bases between.

The chain joins TRBV29-1 to TRBJ2-3, with a possible D match to TRBD2 (6 bases). Germline CDR1 is SQVTM and CDR2 is ANQGSEA. Trimming took off 5 bases at V and 2 bases at J, with 14 bases between the two ends. The CDR3 extends over 14 amino acids. CDR3 protein: CSVSPAGPTDTQYF. CDR3 in DNA: TGCAGCGTTTCCCCGGCGGGACCCACAGATACGCAGTATTTT.

This clonotype was counted only a few times. The chain links TRBV7-9 to TRBJ2-3; TRBD1 aligns across 7 bases. Trimming removed 3 bases from V and 0 bases from J; junction bases left unmatched: 6. The germline gives CDR1 SEHNR, CDR2 FQNEAQ (reference sequence). This CDR3 contains 16 residues. The CDR3 region is CASSFGDSISTDTQYF. DNA of the CDR3: TGTGCCAGCAGCTTCGGGGACAGCATTAGCACAGATACGCAGTATTTT.

The chain couples TRBV6-1 to TRBJ2-2; 10 nucleotides match TRBD1. The CDR3 totals 14 residues. V was clipped by 5 bases and J by 7 bases; unmatched bases: 4. The germline gives CDR1 MNHNS, CDR2 SASEGT. The DNA for the CDR3 is TGTGCCAGCAGTAAAGGGACAGGGGTCGGGGAGCTGTTTTTT. As protein: CASSKGTGVGELFF.

This clonotype has a handful of counts. The rearrangement uses TRBV5-1 and TRBJ2-7; D remains unclear. V was cut by 2 bases and J by 0 bases, with 12 bases left in between. Germline CDR1 SGHRS, CDR2 YFSETQ. The CDR3 length is 15 residues. The CDR3 loop is CASSFWLSSSYEQYF. The CDR3 bases are TGCGCCAGCAGCTTTTGGTTATCGAGCTCCTACGAGCAGTACTTC.